This T cell receptor (beta chain) emerged from a study of T cell repertoires and HLA-DP antigens. Findings and caveats of the study: Pre-culture clonality, approximately 0.04, was far below sorted CD137+ clonality of about 0.41. Previously undetected clones averaged about 35% and 50% against the two alleles respectively. Antigen presentation used HeLa cells, with total CD4+ cells responding.

The CDR3 has 15 amino acids. With 10 bases clipped from V and 3 bases from J, the junction kept 12 bases outside the gene matches. CDR1 MNHNS and CDR2 SASEGT come from the germline V gene. This clone was recorded a few times. No antigen is known for it. Libraries were prepared by immunoSEQ multiplex PCR; TCRdb keeps only in-frame clonotypes and omits some of them. The sample shows about 73,000 clones, around four fifths of them seen only once. The TCR comes from a man aged 55 to 70 in good health and CMV-seronegative. Sequencing was carried out using CD4+ T cells from PBMCs. The chain links TRBV6-1 to TRBJ1-5; 7 nucleotides line up with TRBD1. The CDR3 nucleotides are TGTGCCATTAGACAGGGACCATCCTTCAATCAGCCCCAGCATTTT. Translation gives CAIRQGPSFNQPQHF.